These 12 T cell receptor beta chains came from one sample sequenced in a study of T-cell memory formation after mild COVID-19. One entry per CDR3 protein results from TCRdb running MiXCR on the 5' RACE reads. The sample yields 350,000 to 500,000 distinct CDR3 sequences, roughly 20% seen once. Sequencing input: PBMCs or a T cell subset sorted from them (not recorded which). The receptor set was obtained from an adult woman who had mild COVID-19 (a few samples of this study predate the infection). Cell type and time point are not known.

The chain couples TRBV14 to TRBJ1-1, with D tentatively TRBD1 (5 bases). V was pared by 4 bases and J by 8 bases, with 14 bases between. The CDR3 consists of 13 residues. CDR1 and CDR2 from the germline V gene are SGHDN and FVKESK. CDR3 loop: CASSLDRRREAFF. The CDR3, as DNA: TGTGCCAGCAGCCTAGACAGACGGCGGGAAGCTTTCTTT.

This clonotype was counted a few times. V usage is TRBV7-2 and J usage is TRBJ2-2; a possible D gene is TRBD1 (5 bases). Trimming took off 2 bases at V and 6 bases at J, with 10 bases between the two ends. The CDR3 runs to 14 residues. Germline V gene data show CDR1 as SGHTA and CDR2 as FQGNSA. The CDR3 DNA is TGTGCCAGCAGCTTAATGCAAGGGGCCGGGGAGCTGTTTTTT. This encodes CASSLMQGAGELFF.

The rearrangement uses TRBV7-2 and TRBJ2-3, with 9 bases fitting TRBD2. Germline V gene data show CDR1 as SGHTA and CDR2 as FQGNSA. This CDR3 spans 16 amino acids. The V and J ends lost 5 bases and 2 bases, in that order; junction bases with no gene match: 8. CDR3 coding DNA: TGTGCCAGCAGCGAGGTAGCGGGGGAGGCCACAGATACGCAGTATTTT. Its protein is CASSEVAGEATDTQYF.

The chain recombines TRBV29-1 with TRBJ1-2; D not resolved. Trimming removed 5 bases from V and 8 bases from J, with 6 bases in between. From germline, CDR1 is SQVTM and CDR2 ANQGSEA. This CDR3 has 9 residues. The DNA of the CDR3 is TGCAGCGTTAGGTGCGGCTACACCTTC. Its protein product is CSVRCGYTF.

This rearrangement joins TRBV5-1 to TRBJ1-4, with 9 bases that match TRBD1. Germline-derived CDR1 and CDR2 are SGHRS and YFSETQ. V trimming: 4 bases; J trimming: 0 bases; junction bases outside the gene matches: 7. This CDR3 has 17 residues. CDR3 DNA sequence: TGCGCCAGCAGCCAGGACAGGGGACATACAACTAATGAAAAACTGTTTTTT. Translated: CASSQDRGHTTNEKLFF.

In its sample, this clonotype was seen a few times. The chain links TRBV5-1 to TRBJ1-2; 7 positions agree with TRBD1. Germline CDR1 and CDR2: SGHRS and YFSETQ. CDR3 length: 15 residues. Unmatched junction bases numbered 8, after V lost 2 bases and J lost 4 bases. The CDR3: CASSFQTGLTYGYTF. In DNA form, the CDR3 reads TGCGCCAGCAGCTTTCAGACAGGGTTGACCTATGGCTACACCTTC.

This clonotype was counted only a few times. This CDR3 reads CASRGTDAYEQYF. CDR3 in DNA: TGTGCCAGTCGAGGGACAGACGCCTACGAGCAGTACTTC. The chain recombines TRBV19 with TRBJ2-7; 7 bases map to TRBD1. Per the germline V gene, CDR1 is LNHDA and CDR2 is SQIVND (reference sequence). The CDR3 runs to 13 residues. V shed 8 bases, J shed 2 bases, and the junction held 6 bases outside the gene matches.

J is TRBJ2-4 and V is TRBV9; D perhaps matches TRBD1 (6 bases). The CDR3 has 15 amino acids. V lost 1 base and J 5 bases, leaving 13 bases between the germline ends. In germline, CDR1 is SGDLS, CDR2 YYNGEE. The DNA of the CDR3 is TGTGCCAGCAGCGTATCAGGACAGCCTCAAAACATTCAGTACTTC. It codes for CASSVSGQPQNIQYF.

The CDR3 reads CASSSAPGGNTEAFF. CDR3 coding DNA: TGCGCCAGCAGCTCGGCTCCAGGGGGGAACACTGAAGCTTTCTTT. The chain uses TRBV5-1 and TRBJ1-1, with 7 positions matching TRBD1. Germline V gives CDR1 SGHRS, CDR2 YFSETQ. The CDR3 totals 15 residues. V was clipped by 3 bases and J by 1 base; unmatched bases: 6.

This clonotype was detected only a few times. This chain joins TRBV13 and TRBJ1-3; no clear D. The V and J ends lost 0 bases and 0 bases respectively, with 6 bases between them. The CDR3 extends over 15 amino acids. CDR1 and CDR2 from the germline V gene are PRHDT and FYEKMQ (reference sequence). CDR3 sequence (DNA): TGTGCCAGCAGCTTAGGCGGCAGCTCTGGAAACACCATATATTTT. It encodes CASSLGGSSGNTIYF.

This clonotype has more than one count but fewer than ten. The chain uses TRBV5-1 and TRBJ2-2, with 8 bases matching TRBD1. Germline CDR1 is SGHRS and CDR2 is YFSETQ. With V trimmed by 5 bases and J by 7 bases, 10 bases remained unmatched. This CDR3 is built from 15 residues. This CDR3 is CASRPTGTGFGELFF. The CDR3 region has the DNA TGCGCCAGCAGACCAACCGGGACAGGCTTCGGGGAGCTGTTTTTT.

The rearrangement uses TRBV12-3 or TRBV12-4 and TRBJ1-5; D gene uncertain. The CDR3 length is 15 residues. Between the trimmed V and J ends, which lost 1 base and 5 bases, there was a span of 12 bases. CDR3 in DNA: TGTGCCAGCAGTTTAGTGCGGTCAGCAGATCAGCCCCAGCATTTT. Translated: CASSLVRSADQPQHF.